Shown below are 21 T cell receptor beta chains from a single sample sequenced in a study of PD-1 blockade in classical Hodgkin lymphoma. The method was immunoSEQ multiplex PCR; TCRdb's version includes in-frame clones alone and lacks a portion of them. This sample carries tens of thousands of clones, approximately 78% of them seen once, and the ten largest clones take less than 10%. The time point here: cycle 4 day 1 (C4D1), after 5 to 7 weeks of nivolumab. Every single patient, without exception, relapsed after autologous stem cell transplantation, and brentuximab vedotin exposure varied. Sequenced material: peripheral blood mononuclear cells (PBMCs), taken before the fourth cycle of nivolumab. All receptors derive from a human donor with classical Hodgkin lymphoma.

The chain couples TRBV5-1 to TRBJ2-2; no definite D call. The length of the CDR3 is 16 residues. CDR1 is SGHRS and CDR2 is YFSETQ in the germline V gene. The V and J ends lost 3 bases and 2 bases respectively, with 14 bases between them. CDR3 nucleotides: TGCGCCAGCAGCTCACCGATCTTTCCCAACACCGGGGAGCTGTTTTTT. Its translation is CASSSPIFPNTGELFF. The variable domain in full, with the rest retrieved from reference TRBV5-1 and TRBJ2-2, is KAGVTQTPRYLIKTRGQQVTLSCSPISGHRSVSWYQQTPGQGLQFLFEYFSETQRNKGNFPGRFSGRQFSNSRSEMNVSTLELGDSALYLCASSSPIFPNTGELFFGEGSRLTVL.

There are a few counts of this clone. The chain recombines TRBV19 with TRBJ2-7, with TRBD1 identical over 11 bases. Germline trimming cut 3 bases from V and 2 bases from J; bases unmatched to any gene: 3. The CDR3 extends over 15 amino acids. Germline assignment: CDR1 LNHDA and CDR2 SQIVND (reference sequence). This CDR3 is CASSISGQGAYEQYF. The CDR3, as DNA: TGTGCCAGTAGTATCTCGGGACAGGGGGCCTACGAGCAGTACTTC. The complete variable domain, with remaining parts taken from reference TRBV19 and TRBJ2-7, reads DGGITQSPKYLFRKEGQNVTLSCEQNLNHDAMYWYRQDPGQGLRLIYYSQIVNDFQKGDIAEGYSVSREKKESFPLTVTSAQKNPTAFYLCASSISGQGAYEQYFGPGTRLTVT.

The V gene is TRBV28, the J gene TRBJ1-3, with D unclear. The CDR3 covers 17 residues. Per germline, CDR1 MDHEN and CDR2 SYDVKM. Between the trimmed V and J ends, which lost 1 base and 0 bases, there was a span of 13 bases. The CDR3 spells CASSLYWGQSSGNTIYF. DNA of the CDR3: TGTGCCAGCAGTTTATACTGGGGTCAGAGCTCTGGAAACACCATATATTTT.

The chain uses TRBV18 and TRBJ2-2; D unresolved. Trimming left V 3 bases short and J 6 bases short, with 11 bases between. There are 14 residues in the CDR3. CDR1 and CDR2 from the germline V gene are KGHSH and LQKENI. CDR3 nucleotide sequence: TGTGCCAGCTCACCGAGTGTCGAGGCCGGGGAGCTGTTTTTT. Translating gives CASSPSVEAGELFF.

The chain uses TRBV4-1 and TRBJ1-1; 10 bases align to TRBD1. Trimming removed 0 bases from V and 0 bases from J; junction bases left unmatched: 7. This CDR3 has 18 amino acids. Germline V gives CDR1 MGHRA, CDR2 YSYEKL. CDR3 loop: CASSQDWGTGEMNTEAFF. CDR3 DNA: TGCGCCAGCAGCCAAGATTGGGGGACAGGGGAAATGAACACTGAAGCTTTCTTT.

CDR3 in amino acids: CASSRTATYGYTF. In DNA, the CDR3 is TGTGCCAGCAGCAGGACAGCCACTTATGGCTACACCTTC. The V call is TRBV6-6, the J call TRBJ1-2, with D perhaps TRBD1 (6 bases). V lost 6 bases and J lost 5, with 13 bases in between. Germline lookup yields CDR1 MNHNY and CDR2 SVGAGI (reference sequence). CDR3 length: 13 residues.

The genes are TRBV2 and TRBJ2-3, with TRBD1 as a possible D gene (6 bases). The germline V and J ends were trimmed by 5 bases and 1 base, with 10 bases remaining between them. The CDR3 is 14 amino acids. Germline V gene data show CDR1 as SNHLY and CDR2 as FYNNEI. The CDR3 loop is CASSLRQGTDTQYF. CDR3 nucleotide sequence: TGTGCCAGCAGTCTCAGACAGGGCACAGATACGCAGTATTTT.

This chain links TRBV5-6 with TRBJ1-2; D is perhaps TRBD1 (6 bases). Germline values: CDR1 SGHDT, CDR2 YYEEEE. V gave up 1 base and J gave up 0 bases, with 10 bases separating them. CDR3 size: 15 residues. CDR3 residues: CASSLLDRPNYGYTF. The CDR3 DNA reads TGTGCCAGCAGCTTGTTGGACAGACCTAACTATGGCTACACCTTC.

This chain joins TRBV6-5 and TRBJ2-3; 8 nucleotides match TRBD2. This CDR3 spans 14 amino acids. The germline V gene has CDR1 MNHEY and CDR2 SVGAGI. V lost 6 bases, J lost 4 bases, and 6 bases stayed unmatched. The CDR3 sequence: CASSLGTSPDTQYF. The CDR3 DNA is TGTGCCAGCAGCCTCGGGACTAGTCCAGATACGCAGTATTTT.

This sequence joins TRBV6-6 and TRBJ1-2, with 9 bases lining up with TRBD1. The length of the CDR3 is 15 residues. V dropped 6 bases and J dropped 5; count of bases not matched to a gene: 10. Germline V lookup: CDR1 MNHNY, CDR2 SVGAGI (reference sequence). The CDR3 bases are TGTGCCAGCAGGGACAGGGGCGGTTATGAGTATGGCTACACCTTC. It encodes CASRDRGGYEYGYTF.

The V call is TRBV5-5, the J call TRBJ1-2, with 11 positions matching TRBD1. The length of the CDR3 is 15 residues. Germline V gene lookup returns CDR1 SGHKS and CDR2 YYEKEE (reference sequence). J was trimmed by 7 bases and V by 0 bases; bases with no gene match: 5. The DNA of the CDR3 is TGTGCCAGCAGCTTGGGTGGACAGGGGGCGCTTGGCTACACCTTC. It translates to CASSLGGQGALGYTF.

The rearrangement uses TRBV7-9 and TRBJ2-5, with TRBD2 matching 10 bases. V lost 0 bases, J lost 3 bases, and 13 bases stayed unmatched. Looked up from germline, CDR1 is SEHNR and CDR2 is FQNEAQ (reference sequence). The CDR3 runs 19 residues. The CDR3 nucleotides read TGTGCCAGCAGCTTAGCCGGGGGGGCTAGCGGGAGTTGGGAAGAGACCCAGTACTTC. Translating gives CASSLAGGASGSWEETQYF.

The sample holds a few counts of this clone. The J gene is TRBJ1-4, the V gene TRBV6-5; TRBD1 matches at 8 bases. CDR3 length equals 14 residues. CDR1 is MNHEY, CDR2 SVGAGI, per germline. After removal of 5 bases from V and 8 bases from J, the junction contained 7 bases not matched to a gene. CDR3 sequence reads: CASSTGQDLEKLFF. CDR3 in DNA: TGTGCCAGCAGTACGGGACAGGATCTGGAAAAACTGTTTTTT.

The chain joins TRBV27 to TRBJ1-4; weak D call: TRBD1 (6 bases). Germline values: CDR1 MNHEY, CDR2 SMNVEV (reference sequence). The CDR3 runs 15 residues. The V and J ends lost 5 bases and 8 bases respectively, with 18 bases between them. CDR3 loop: CASSARQALGEKLFF. CDR3 sequence (DNA): TGTGCCAGCAGTGCTCGACAGGCCCTTGGGGAAAAACTGTTTTTT.

The gene calls are TRBV10-3 and TRBJ1-1; D perhaps matches TRBD1 (6 bases). The CDR3 contains 13 residues. Per the germline V gene, CDR1 is ENHRY and CDR2 is SYGVKD. Trimming cost V 9 bases and J 2 bases, with 13 bases left between them. CDR3 sequence reads: CAIKRQDNTEAFF. The CDR3 DNA is TGTGCCATTAAGAGACAGGACAACACTGAAGCTTTCTTT.

The genes are TRBV29-1 and TRBJ1-2; no reliable D call. The CDR3 is 12 amino acids. The germline V gene encodes CDR1 SQVTM and CDR2 ANQGSEA. V was cut by 7 bases and J by 1 base, with 10 bases left in between. CDR3 sequence: CSGAEHNYGYTF. The CDR3 coding sequence is TGCAGCGGCGCGGAACATAACTATGGCTACACCTTC. The full variable domain, with the rest looked up from reference TRBV29-1 and TRBJ1-2, is SAVISQKPSRDICQRGTSLTIQCQVDSQVTMMFWYRQQPGQSLTLIATANQGSEATYESGFVIDKFPISRPNLTFSTLTVSNMSPEDSSIYLCSGAEHNYGYTFGSGTRLTVV.

Relative to its sample, this clone is medium-sized. The J gene is TRBJ1-2, the V gene TRBV6-6; D is uncertain. The germline CDR1 and CDR2 sequences are MNHNY and SVGAGI (reference sequence). The CDR3 is 14 residues long. V was clipped by 2 bases and J by 4 bases, with 11 bases between them. This CDR3 reads CASSYGEGGYGYTF. The CDR3 DNA sequence: TGTGCCAGCAGTTACGGGGAAGGAGGCTATGGCTACACCTTC.

This sequence joins TRBV7-2 and TRBJ1-2; the D gene is possibly TRBD1 (5 bases). Germline CDR1 and CDR2: SGHTA and FQGNSA. This CDR3 spans 13 amino acids. V was clipped by 10 bases and J by 1 base, with 13 bases between them. As DNA, the CDR3 is TGTGCCACCCGGGGGATTAATAACTATGGCTACACCTTC. This codes for CATRGINNYGYTF.

This sequence joins TRBV29-1 and TRBJ2-7; 12 bases align to TRBD1. The length of the CDR3 is 16 residues. V was clipped by 3 bases and J by 1 base; unmatched bases: 7. In germline, CDR1 is SQVTM, CDR2 ANQGSEA. CDR3 protein: CSVEGAGQGASYEQYF. CDR3 bases: TGCAGCGTTGAGGGGGCGGGACAGGGGGCATCCTACGAGCAGTACTTC.

CDR3 loop: CASSLLDRPSGANVLTF. Here the CDR3 DNA reads TGTGCCAGCAGCTTACTGGACAGGCCCTCTGGGGCCAACGTCCTGACTTTC. The V gene is TRBV11-3, the J gene TRBJ2-6, with TRBD1 identical over 7 bases. Trimming took 2 bases from V and 0 from J; bases not matched to a gene: 4. Germline CDR1 is SGHNT and CDR2 is YENEEA. The CDR3 is made up of 17 amino acids. The variable domain in full, completed from reference TRBV11-3 and TRBJ2-6, reads EAGVVQSPRYKIIEKKQPVAFWCNPISGHNTLYWYLQNLGQGPELLIRYENEEAVDDSQLPKDRFSAERLKGVDSTLKIQPAELGDSAVYLCASSLLDRPSGANVLTFGAGSRLTVL.

This chain links TRBV11-1 with TRBJ1-1; a weak D match, TRBD1 (5 bases). Looked up from germline, CDR1 is SGHAT and CDR2 is FQDESV (reference sequence). The CDR3 runs to 14 residues. V shed 4 bases and J shed 2 bases, with 11 bases lying between them. CDR3 nucleotide sequence: TGTGCCAGCAGCTCCCGACAGTCCAACACTGAAGCTTTCTTT. Protein product: CASSSRQSNTEAFF. Looking up the rest from reference TRBV11-1 and TRBJ1-1 gives the full variable domain: EAEVAQSPRYKITEKSQAVAFWCDPISGHATLYWYRQILGQGPELLVQFQDESVVDDSQLPKDRFSAERLKGVDSTLKIQPAELGDSAMYLCASSSRQSNTEAFFGQGTRLTVV.